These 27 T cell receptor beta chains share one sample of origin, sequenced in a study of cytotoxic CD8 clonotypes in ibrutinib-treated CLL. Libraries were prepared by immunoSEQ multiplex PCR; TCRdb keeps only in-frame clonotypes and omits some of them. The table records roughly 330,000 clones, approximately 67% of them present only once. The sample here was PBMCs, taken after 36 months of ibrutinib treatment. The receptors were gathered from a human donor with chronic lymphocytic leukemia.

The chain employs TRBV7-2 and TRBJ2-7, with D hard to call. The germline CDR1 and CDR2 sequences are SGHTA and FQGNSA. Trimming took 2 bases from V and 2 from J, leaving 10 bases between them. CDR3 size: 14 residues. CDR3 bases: TGTGCCAGCAGCTTACAGCTGCCCCCCTACGAGCAGTACTTC. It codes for CASSLQLPPYEQYF.

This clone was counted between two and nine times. Here the CDR3 DNA reads TGTGCCAGCAGCTTGTCCCGAATGTCGGAGCAGTACTTC. As protein: CASSLSRMSEQYF. The V gene is TRBV5-8, the J gene TRBJ2-7; D is undetermined. Trimming left V 1 base short and J 7 bases short, with 12 bases between. Germline V gene lookup returns CDR1 SGHTS and CDR2 YDEGEE. This CDR3 is 13 amino acids long.

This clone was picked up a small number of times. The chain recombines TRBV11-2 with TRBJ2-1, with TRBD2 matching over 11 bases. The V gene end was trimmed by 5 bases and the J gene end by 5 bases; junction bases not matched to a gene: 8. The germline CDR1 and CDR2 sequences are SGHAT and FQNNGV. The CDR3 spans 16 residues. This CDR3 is CASSHKQTSGNNEQFF. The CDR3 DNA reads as TGTGCCAGCAGCCATAAACAGACTAGCGGGAACAATGAGCAGTTCTTC.

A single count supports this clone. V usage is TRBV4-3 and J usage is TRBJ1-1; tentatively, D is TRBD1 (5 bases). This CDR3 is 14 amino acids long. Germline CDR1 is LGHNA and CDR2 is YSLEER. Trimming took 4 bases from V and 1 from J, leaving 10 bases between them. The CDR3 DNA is TGCGCCAGCAGCCGTTTCCAGGGGAACACTGAAGCTTTCTTT. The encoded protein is CASSRFQGNTEAFF.

CDR3 amino acids: CASSLWGTWRHNEQFF. The CDR3 coding sequence is TGTGCCAGCAGTTTATGGGGGACATGGCGTCACAATGAGCAGTTCTTC. V is TRBV27 and J is TRBJ2-1; TRBD1 might be the D (6 bases). The CDR3 totals 16 residues. V lost 1 base, J lost 5 bases, and 15 bases lay in between. Germline-derived CDR1 and CDR2 are MNHEY and SMNVEV (reference sequence).

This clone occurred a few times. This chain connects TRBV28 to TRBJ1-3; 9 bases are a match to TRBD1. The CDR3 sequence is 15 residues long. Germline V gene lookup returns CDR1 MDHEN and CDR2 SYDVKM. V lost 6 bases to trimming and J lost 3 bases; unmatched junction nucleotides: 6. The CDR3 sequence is CASSSQGADGNTIYF. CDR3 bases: TGTGCCAGCAGCTCACAGGGGGCAGATGGAAACACCATATATTTT.

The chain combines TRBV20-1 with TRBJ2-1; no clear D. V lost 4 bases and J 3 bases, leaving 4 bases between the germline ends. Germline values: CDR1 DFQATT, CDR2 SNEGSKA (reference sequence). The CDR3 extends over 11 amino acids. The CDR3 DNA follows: TGCAGTGCTAACATCTACAATGAGCAGTTCTTC. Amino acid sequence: CSANIYNEQFF.

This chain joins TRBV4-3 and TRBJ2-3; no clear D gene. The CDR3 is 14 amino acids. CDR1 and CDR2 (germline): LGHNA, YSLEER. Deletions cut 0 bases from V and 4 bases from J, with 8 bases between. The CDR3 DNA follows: TGCGCCAGCAGCCAAGATTTTTTGTCAGATACGCAGTATTTT. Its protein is CASSQDFLSDTQYF.

The CDR3 reads CSVRGLGGSYEQYF. In DNA, the CDR3 is TGCAGCGTACGAGGACTGGGGGGCTCCTACGAGCAGTACTTC. The chain uses TRBV29-1 and TRBJ2-7, with a weak D call TRBD2 (6 bases). The germline V gene encodes CDR1 SQVTM and CDR2 ANQGSEA. The CDR3 is 14 amino acids. The V end was cut by 6 bases, the J end by 0 bases, with 15 bases between.

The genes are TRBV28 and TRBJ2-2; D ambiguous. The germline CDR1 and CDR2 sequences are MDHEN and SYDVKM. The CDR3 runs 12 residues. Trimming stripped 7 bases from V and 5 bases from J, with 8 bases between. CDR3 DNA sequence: TGTGCCAGCAACAGTATGACCGGGGAGCTGTTTTTT. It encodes CASNSMTGELFF. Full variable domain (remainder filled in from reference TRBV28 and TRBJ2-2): DVKVTQSSRYLVKRTGEKVFLECVQDMDHENMFWYRQDPGLGLRLIYFSYDVKMKEKGDIPEGYSVSREKKERFSLILESASTNQTSMYLCASNSMTGELFFGEGSRLTVL.

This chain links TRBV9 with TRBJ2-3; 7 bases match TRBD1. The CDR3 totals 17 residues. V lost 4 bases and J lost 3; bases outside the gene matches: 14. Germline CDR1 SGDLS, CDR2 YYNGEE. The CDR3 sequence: CASSNPTGAPGTDTQYF. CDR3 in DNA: TGTGCCAGCAGCAACCCTACAGGGGCCCCTGGGACAGATACGCAGTATTTT.

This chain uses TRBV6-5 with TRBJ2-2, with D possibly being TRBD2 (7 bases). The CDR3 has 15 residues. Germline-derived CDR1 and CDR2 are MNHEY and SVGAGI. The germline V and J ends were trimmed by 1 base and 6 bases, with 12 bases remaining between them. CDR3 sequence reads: CASSYWGGRAGELFF. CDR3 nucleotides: TGTGCCAGCAGTTACTGGGGGGGCAGGGCCGGGGAGCTGTTTTTT.

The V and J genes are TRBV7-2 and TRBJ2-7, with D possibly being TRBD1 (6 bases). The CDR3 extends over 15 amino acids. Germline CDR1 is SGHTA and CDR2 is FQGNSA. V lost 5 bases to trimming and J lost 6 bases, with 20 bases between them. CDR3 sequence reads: CASSADRPPVSEQYF. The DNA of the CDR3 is TGTGCCAGCAGCGCAGACAGGCCTCCTGTCTCCGAGCAGTACTTC.

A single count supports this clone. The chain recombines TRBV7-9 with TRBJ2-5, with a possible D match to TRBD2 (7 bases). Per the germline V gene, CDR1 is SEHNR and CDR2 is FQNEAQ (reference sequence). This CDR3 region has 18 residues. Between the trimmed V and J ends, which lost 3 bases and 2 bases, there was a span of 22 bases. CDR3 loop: CASSFQGRGPGIQETQYF. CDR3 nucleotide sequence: TGTGCCAGCAGCTTTCAAGGGCGGGGGCCGGGTATACAAGAGACCCAGTACTTC.

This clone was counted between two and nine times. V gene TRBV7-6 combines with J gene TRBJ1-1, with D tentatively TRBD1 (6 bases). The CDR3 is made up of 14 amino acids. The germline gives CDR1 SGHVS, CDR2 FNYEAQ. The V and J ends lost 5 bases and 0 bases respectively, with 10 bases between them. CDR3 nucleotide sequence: TGTGCCAGCAGCCCCGGACAGATGAACACTGAAGCTTTCTTT. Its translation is CASSPGQMNTEAFF.

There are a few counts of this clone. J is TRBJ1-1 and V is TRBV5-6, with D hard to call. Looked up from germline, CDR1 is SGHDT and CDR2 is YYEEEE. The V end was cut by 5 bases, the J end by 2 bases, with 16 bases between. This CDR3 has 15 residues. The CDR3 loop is CASRFTPGSNTEAFF. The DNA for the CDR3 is TGTGCCAGCAGGTTCACCCCCGGATCCAACACTGAAGCTTTCTTT.

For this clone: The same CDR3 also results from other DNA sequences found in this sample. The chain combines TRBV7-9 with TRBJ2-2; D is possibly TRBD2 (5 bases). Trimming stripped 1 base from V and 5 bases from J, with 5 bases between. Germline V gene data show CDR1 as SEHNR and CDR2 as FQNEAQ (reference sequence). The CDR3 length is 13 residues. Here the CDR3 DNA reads TGTGCCAGCAGCTTAGGCGGGACCGGGGAGCTGTTTTTT. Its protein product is CASSLGGTGELFF.

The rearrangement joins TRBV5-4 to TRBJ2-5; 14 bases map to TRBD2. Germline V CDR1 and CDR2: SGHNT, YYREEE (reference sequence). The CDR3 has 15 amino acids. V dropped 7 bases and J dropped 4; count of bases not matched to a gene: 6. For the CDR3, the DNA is TGTGCCAGCGGTGGGACTAGCGGGAGTCGAGAGACCCAGTACTTC. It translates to CASGGTSGSRETQYF.

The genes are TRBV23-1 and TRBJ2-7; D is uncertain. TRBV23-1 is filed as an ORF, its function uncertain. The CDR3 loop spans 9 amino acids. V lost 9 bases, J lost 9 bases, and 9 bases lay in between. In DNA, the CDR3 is TGCGCCAGTACACGTCGGCAGTACTTC. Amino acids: CASTRRQYF.

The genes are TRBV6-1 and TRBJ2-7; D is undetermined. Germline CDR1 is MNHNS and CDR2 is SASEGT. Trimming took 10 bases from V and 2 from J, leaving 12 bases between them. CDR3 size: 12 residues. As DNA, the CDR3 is TGTGCCACCCAACCAGCAGCCTACGAGCAGTACTTC. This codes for CATQPAAYEQYF.

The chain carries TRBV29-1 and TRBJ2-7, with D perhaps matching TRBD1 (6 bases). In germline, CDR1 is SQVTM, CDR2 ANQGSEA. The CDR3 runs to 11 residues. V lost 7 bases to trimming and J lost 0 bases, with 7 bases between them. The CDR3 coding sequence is TGCAGCGCAGGGGACTCCTACGAGCAGTACTTC. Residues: CSAGDSYEQYF.

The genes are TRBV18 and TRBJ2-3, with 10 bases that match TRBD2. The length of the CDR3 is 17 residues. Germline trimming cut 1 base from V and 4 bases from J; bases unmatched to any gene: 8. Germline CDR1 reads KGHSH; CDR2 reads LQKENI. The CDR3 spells CASSPLPSGRAADTQYF. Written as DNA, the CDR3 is TGTGCCAGCTCACCACTCCCCAGCGGGAGGGCCGCAGATACGCAGTATTTT.

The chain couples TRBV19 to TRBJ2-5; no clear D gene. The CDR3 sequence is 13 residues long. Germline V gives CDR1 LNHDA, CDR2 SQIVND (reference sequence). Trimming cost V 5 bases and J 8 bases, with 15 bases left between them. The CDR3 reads CASSLRAAYTQYF. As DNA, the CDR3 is TGTGCCAGTAGTCTCCGGGCCGCTTACACCCAGTACTTC.

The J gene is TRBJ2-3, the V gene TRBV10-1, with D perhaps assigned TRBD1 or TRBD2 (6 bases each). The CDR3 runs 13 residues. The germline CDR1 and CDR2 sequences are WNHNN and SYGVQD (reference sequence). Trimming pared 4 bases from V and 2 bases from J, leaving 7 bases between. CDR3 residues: CASSGGATDTQYF. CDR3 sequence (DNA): TGCGCCAGCAGTGGGGGGGCCACAGATACGCAGTATTTT.

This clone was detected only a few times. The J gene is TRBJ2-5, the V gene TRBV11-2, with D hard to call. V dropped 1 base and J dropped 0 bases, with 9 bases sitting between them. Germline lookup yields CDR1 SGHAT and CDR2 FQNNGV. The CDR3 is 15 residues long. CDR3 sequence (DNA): TGTGCCAGCAGCTTAGGGAATACGTACCAAGAGACCCAGTACTTC. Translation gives CASSLGNTYQETQYF.

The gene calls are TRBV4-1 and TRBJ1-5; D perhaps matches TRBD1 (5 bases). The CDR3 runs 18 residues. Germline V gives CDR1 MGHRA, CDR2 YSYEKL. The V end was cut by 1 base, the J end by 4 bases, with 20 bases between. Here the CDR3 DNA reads TGCGCCAGCAGCCAAGCACCTTGGCTGACAGCCGGGAATCAGCCCCAGCATTTT. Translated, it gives CASSQAPWLTAGNQPQHF.

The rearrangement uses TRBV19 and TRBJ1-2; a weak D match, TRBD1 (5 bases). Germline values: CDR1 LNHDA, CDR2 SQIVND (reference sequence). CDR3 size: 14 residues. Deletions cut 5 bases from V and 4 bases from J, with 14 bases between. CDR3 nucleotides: TGTGCCAGTAGTGGGGGGAGCAGATTCTATGGCTACACCTTC. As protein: CASSGGSRFYGYTF.